The 21 T cell receptor beta chains below all came from one sample that was sequenced in a study of blood T cell repertoires in COVID-19. TCRdb's table, derived via immunoSEQ multiplex PCR, lists solely in-frame clones and lacks some. The sample has tens of thousands of clones, 75% to 95% seen once. The specimen was peripheral blood. The origin of the receptors is a human donor with active COVID-19. The donor label of this sample is uncertain.

The genes are TRBV5-1 and TRBJ2-2, with a tentative D call TRBD2 (7 bases). This CDR3 is 15 amino acids long. CDR1 is SGHRS and CDR2 is YFSETQ in the germline V gene. Deletions cut 5 bases from V and 2 bases from J, with 13 bases between. The CDR3 nucleotides read TGCGCCAGCAGGCCCTGGGGGGGCAACACCGGGGAGCTGTTTTTT. It specifies CASRPWGGNTGELFF.

The V gene is TRBV6-5, the J gene TRBJ2-5; TRBD2 agrees at 8 bases. Germline trimming cut 0 bases from V and 4 bases from J; bases unmatched to any gene: 7. The germline V gene encodes CDR1 MNHEY and CDR2 SVGAGI. CDR3 length equals 16 residues. The CDR3 region is CASSYSLRLAGETQYF. The CDR3 DNA is TGTGCCAGCAGTTACTCGCTCAGGCTAGCGGGAGAGACCCAGTACTTC.

The chain carries TRBV6-4 and TRBJ1-1; no definite D call. The CDR3 runs to 13 residues. Looked up from germline, CDR1 is MRHNA and CDR2 is SNTAGT. The V end lost 4 bases, the J end lost 3 bases, and 9 bases lay between the germline ends. The CDR3 nucleotides read TGTGCCAGCAGTGCCAACACCTACACTGAAGCTTTCTTT. The encoded protein is CASSANTYTEAFF.

This sequence joins TRBV4-1 and TRBJ2-7; D possibly corresponds to TRBD2 (5 bases). This CDR3 contains 16 residues. V was trimmed by 1 base and J by 2 bases, leaving 15 bases between them. Germline V gene data show CDR1 as MGHRA and CDR2 as YSYEKL. CDR3 nucleotide sequence: TGCGCCAGCAGCCAAGTCCCGGGGAGTGGTCCCTACGAGCAGTACTTC. Translating gives CASSQVPGSGPYEQYF.

The chain has TRBV9 and TRBJ2-2; tentative D call: TRBD2 (5 bases). The length of the CDR3 is 15 residues. The V gene's germline CDR1 is SGDLS and CDR2 YYNGEE. With 0 bases removed from V and 5 bases from J, the gap between germline ends came to 11 bases. The CDR3 DNA is TGTGCCAGCAGCGTAGTTGGGAGTTGGACCGGGGAGCTGTTTTTT. Translating gives CASSVVGSWTGELFF.

J is TRBJ2-1 and V is TRBV7-9, with 7 positions matching TRBD2. Germline assignment: CDR1 SEHNR and CDR2 FQNEAQ (reference sequence). The junction had 12 bases not matched to a gene; V was cut back by 3 bases and J by 4 bases. The CDR3 has 17 residues. CDR3 protein: CASSFPPEGLPYNEQFF. CDR3 DNA: TGTGCCAGCAGCTTCCCTCCCGAGGGACTACCGTACAATGAGCAGTTCTTC.

This chain connects TRBV27 to TRBJ1-2, with 9 bases identical to TRBD1. Germline V gene sequence: CDR1 MNHEY, CDR2 SMNVEV (reference sequence). With V trimmed by 5 bases and J by 1 base, 11 bases remained unmatched. The CDR3 has 17 residues. CDR3 DNA sequence: TGTGCCAGCAGTCCCGGGACAGGGACCCTTTTTAACTATGGCTACACCTTC. Translated, it gives CASSPGTGTLFNYGYTF.

The chain has TRBV29-1 and TRBJ2-3; TRBD2 aligns across 8 bases. CDR1 and CDR2 from the germline V gene are SQVTM and ANQGSEA. The CDR3 length is 14 residues. Unmatched junction bases numbered 1, after V lost 1 base and J lost 1 base. CDR3 amino acids: CSVEAGGGTDTQYF. The CDR3 DNA sequence: TGCAGCGTTGAAGCGGGAGGGGGCACAGATACGCAGTATTTT.

Note on this clone: A junction boundary mismatches the germline segment, possibly from a read error. This sequence joins TRBV20-1 and TRBJ1-1, with D hard to call. The CDR3 is 10 amino acids. Germline lookup yields CDR1 DFQATT and CDR2 SNEGSKA (reference sequence). The CDR3 spells CSARDLEAFF. The CDR3 DNA reads TGCAGTGCAAGAGACCTTGAAGCTTTCTTT.

V is TRBV5-6 and J is TRBJ2-7; perhaps TRBD1 as D (5 bases). Deletions cut 2 bases from V and 5 bases from J, with 8 bases between. This CDR3 has 12 amino acids. Germline-derived CDR1 and CDR2 are SGHDT and YYEEEE. The CDR3 DNA sequence: TGTGCCAGCAGCTTACAGGCGAACGAGCAGTACTTC. It yields the protein CASSLQANEQYF. The variable domain in full, with the rest retrieved from reference TRBV5-6 and TRBJ2-7, is DAGVTQSPTHLIKTRGQQVTLRCSPKSGHDTVSWYQQALGQGPQFIFQYYEEEERQRGNFPDRFSGHQFPNYSSELNVNALLLGDSALYLCASSLQANEQYFGPGTRLTVT.

V gene TRBV20-1 combines with J gene TRBJ1-1, with D maybe TRBD1 (6 bases). The CDR3 contains 11 residues. CDR1 and CDR2 from the germline V gene are DFQATT and SNEGSKA (reference sequence). V was clipped by 3 bases and J by 10 bases, with 12 bases between them. In DNA form, the CDR3 reads TGCAGTGCTAGTCCAAGGGGGGGAGCTTTCTTT. Its protein is CSASPRGGAFF.

V usage is TRBV6-5 and J usage is TRBJ1-2; 9 bases map to TRBD1. V gave up 7 bases and J gave up 0 bases; unmatched junction bases: 6. This CDR3 spans 15 amino acids. Germline V CDR1 and CDR2: MNHEY, SVGAGI. The CDR3 bases are TGTGCCAGCATGGGGACAGGGCGCTCTAACTATGGCTACACCTTC. This sequence encodes CASMGTGRSNYGYTF.

The chain's CDR3 is CATARDEQYF. DNA of the CDR3: TGCGCCACGGCCAGGGACGAGCAGTACTTC. This chain joins TRBV10-1 and TRBJ2-7, with D possibly matching TRBD1 (5 bases). The CDR3 runs to 10 residues. Trimming removed 10 bases from V and 5 bases from J, with 9 bases in between. The germline V gene has CDR1 WNHNN and CDR2 SYGVQD (reference sequence).

This chain links TRBV28 with TRBJ1-5; D is possibly TRBD1 (6 bases). Germline CDR1 and CDR2: MDHEN and SYDVKM. V gave up 0 bases and J gave up 1 base, with 7 bases separating them. The CDR3 runs 15 residues. CDR3 sequence reads: CASSLWGASNQPQHF. As DNA, the CDR3 is TGTGCCAGCAGTTTATGGGGGGCCAGCAATCAGCCCCAGCATTTT.

The chain recombines TRBV28 with TRBJ1-3; D might be TRBD1 (6 bases). With 6 bases removed from V and 0 bases from J, the gap between germline ends came to 12 bases. The CDR3 loop spans 15 amino acids. CDR1 is MDHEN, CDR2 SYDVKM, per germline. The CDR3 is CASRGTLLSGNTIYF. CDR3 nucleotide sequence: TGTGCCAGCAGGGGGACACTCCTCTCTGGAAACACCATATATTTT. Using reference TRBV28 and TRBJ1-3 for the parts outside the CDR3, the full variable domain is DVKVTQSSRYLVKRTGEKVFLECVQDMDHENMFWYRQDPGLGLRLIYFSYDVKMKEKGDIPEGYSVSREKKERFSLILESASTNQTSMYLCASRGTLLSGNTIYFGEGSWLTVV.

The chain carries TRBV5-1 and TRBJ2-2; the D gene is possibly TRBD2 (5 bases). The CDR3 totals 15 residues. V was shortened by 5 bases and J by 0 bases, with 11 bases between the two germline ends. From germline, CDR1 is SGHRS and CDR2 YFSETQ. The CDR3 loop reads CASRDSDSNTGELFF. The CDR3 DNA follows: TGCGCCAGCAGGGACTCTGACTCGAACACCGGGGAGCTGTTTTTT.

The chain has TRBV6-5 and TRBJ2-5; D is possibly TRBD2 (5 bases). The CDR3 runs to 14 residues. V was shortened by 10 bases and J by 4 bases, with 19 bases between the two germline ends. CDR1 is MNHEY, CDR2 SVGAGI, per germline. The DNA for the CDR3 is TGTGCCACCCGACCCGGAGGTTCCCGAGAGACCCAGTACTTC. Translation: CATRPGGSRETQYF.

This clone appeared a single time. This chain uses TRBV5-1 with TRBJ2-5; the D gene is possibly TRBD2 (7 bases). Germline V gives CDR1 SGHRS, CDR2 YFSETQ. CDR3 length: 14 residues. Trimming pared 0 bases from V and 5 bases from J, leaving 11 bases between. The CDR3 spells CASSLEGGGETQYF. The CDR3 DNA reads as TGCGCCAGCAGCTTGGAAGGGGGAGGGGAGACCCAGTACTTC.

This clone was counted between two and nine times. The chain carries TRBV4-3 and TRBJ2-1, with 12 bases that match TRBD2. Germline CDR1 reads LGHNA; CDR2 reads YSLEER. The CDR3 runs 21 residues. V shed 1 base and J 0 bases; nucleotides not matched to a gene: 13. CDR3 nucleotides: TGCGCCAGCAGCCAAGGCCCCGAACTAGCGGGAGGACGTAGCTCCTACAATGAGCAGTTCTTC. It is translated as CASSQGPELAGGRSSYNEQFF.

This chain joins TRBV10-1 and TRBJ2-7; no clear D gene. Germline V gene lookup returns CDR1 WNHNN and CDR2 SYGVQD (reference sequence). The V gene lost 3 bases and the J gene lost 7 bases, with 10 bases spanning the gap. The CDR3 consists of 12 residues. The chain's CDR3 is CASSDNSLEQYF. In DNA form, the CDR3 reads TGCGCCAGCAGTGATAACAGCCTAGAGCAGTACTTC.

This clone appeared a few times. V gene TRBV28 combines with J gene TRBJ2-1; weak D call: TRBD1 (6 bases). Germline V CDR1 and CDR2: MDHEN, SYDVKM. CDR3 length equals 13 residues. Trimming left V 5 bases short and J 10 bases short, with 15 bases between. CDR3 sequence reads: CASSPGQIGEQFF. The CDR3 DNA follows: TGTGCCAGCAGTCCCGGACAGATAGGAGAGCAGTTCTTC.